Below, 28 T cell receptor beta chains from the same sample are listed, as sequenced in a study of control samples from healthy donors and cancer patients. Repertoires were generated with immunoSEQ multiplex PCR, while TCRdb's copy carries only in-frame clones and drops some. The sample carries over 150,000 clones, about 94% recorded once. Sequences were obtained from blood. These receptors came from a man aged 35-49 years in good health.

The chain recombines TRBV6-5 with TRBJ2-2; D perhaps matches TRBD1 (7 bases). The CDR3 covers 15 residues. Germline-derived CDR1 and CDR2 are MNHEY and SVGAGI. V was shortened by 0 bases and J by 5 bases, with 10 bases between the two germline ends. CDR3 loop: CASSYSPGGTGELFF. The CDR3 nucleotides are TGTGCCAGCAGTTACTCTCCAGGGGGGACCGGGGAGCTGTTTTTT.

The V call is TRBV9, the J call TRBJ2-1; TRBD2 agrees at 11 bases. The CDR3 runs 15 residues. Trimming cost V 3 bases and J 5 bases; bases outside gene matches: 4. The germline V gene encodes CDR1 SGDLS and CDR2 YYNGEE. The DNA for the CDR3 is TGTGCCAGCAGCGACTTAGCGGGGGGGAACAATGAGCAGTTCTTC. It translates to CASSDLAGGNNEQFF. Filled out from reference TRBV9 and TRBJ2-1, the complete variable domain reads DSGVTQTPKHLITATGQRVTLRCSPRSGDLSVYWYQQSLDQGLQFLIQYYNGEERAKGNILERFSAQQFPDLHSELNLSSLELGDSALYFCASSDLAGGNNEQFFGPGTRLTVL.

This chain uses TRBV28 with TRBJ1-2; maybe TRBD1 (5 bases). Germline lookup yields CDR1 MDHEN and CDR2 SYDVKM. This CDR3 spans 13 amino acids. Trimming cost V 6 bases and J 5 bases, with 13 bases left between them. CDR3 loop: CASRDGQGYGYTF. The CDR3 bases are TGTGCCAGCAGGGACGGGCAGGGTTATGGCTACACCTTC.

The V gene is TRBV7-2, the J gene TRBJ1-1, with 8 positions matching TRBD1. Germline V lookup: CDR1 SGHTA, CDR2 FQGNSA. There are 14 residues in the CDR3. With V trimmed by 5 bases and J by 6 bases, 8 bases remained unmatched. DNA of the CDR3: TGTGCCAGCAGCCGTTCGGGACAGGTGTCTGAAGCTTTCTTT. This sequence encodes CASSRSGQVSEAFF.

This sequence joins TRBV11-2 and TRBJ2-2; a weak D match, TRBD1 (5 bases). The germline V and J ends were trimmed by 1 base and 5 bases, with 11 bases remaining between them. The CDR3 covers 15 residues. CDR1 is SGHAT and CDR2 is FQNNGV in the germline V gene. Here the CDR3 reads CASSLGVGVTGELFF. The CDR3 nucleotides read TGTGCCAGCAGCTTAGGTGTAGGGGTGACCGGGGAGCTGTTTTTT.

The gene calls are TRBV28 and TRBJ1-5; no clear D gene. The CDR3 is 11 amino acids. The V end was cut by 2 bases, the J end by 13 bases, with 9 bases between. Germline V gives CDR1 MDHEN, CDR2 SYDVKM. The CDR3 protein is CASSLKVAQHF. As DNA, the CDR3 is TGTGCCAGCAGTTTAAAGGTGGCTCAGCATTTT.

The V call is TRBV5-1, the J call TRBJ2-1; D is uncertain. The CDR3 is made up of 15 amino acids. Germline values: CDR1 SGHRS, CDR2 YFSETQ. Trimming stripped 5 bases from V and 0 bases from J, with 12 bases between. Here the CDR3 DNA reads TGCGCCAGCAGGTCAACAGCTAGCTCCTACAATGAGCAGTTCTTC. Protein sequence: CASRSTASSYNEQFF.

There are a few counts of this clone. V gene TRBV6-5 combines with J gene TRBJ2-1, with D maybe TRBD2 (5 bases). This CDR3 is 13 amino acids long. CDR1 is MNHEY and CDR2 is SVGAGI in the germline V gene. Here the CDR3 DNA reads TGTGGCTCCCTGACGCGGGCCTACAATGAGCAGTTCTTC. Its protein is CGSLTRAYNEQFF.

This clone was detected only once. The J gene is TRBJ1-5, the V gene TRBV7-6; 7 bases fit TRBD1. In germline, CDR1 is SGHVS, CDR2 FNYEAQ. The CDR3 is 15 residues long. V dropped 2 bases and J dropped 3; count of bases not matched to a gene: 4. The CDR3 sequence is CASSLRQGPNQPQHF. The CDR3 DNA follows: TGTGCCAGCAGCTTACGACAGGGTCCCAATCAGCCCCAGCATTTT.

The chain carries TRBV29-1 and TRBJ2-6; 8 bases agree with TRBD2. CDR1 and CDR2 from the germline V gene are SQVTM and ANQGSEA. V shed 1 base, J shed 2 bases, and the junction held 7 bases outside the gene matches. The CDR3 is made up of 17 amino acids. The CDR3 nucleotides read TGCAGCGTTGAAGGCCCTTCGGGGGGGCCTGGGGCCAACGTCCTGACTTTC. Amino acid sequence: CSVEGPSGGPGANVLTF.

The J gene is TRBJ2-1, the V gene TRBV5-1; 8 nucleotides match TRBD1. This CDR3 is 11 amino acids long. Germline lookup yields CDR1 SGHRS and CDR2 YFSETQ. The V segment lost 4 bases and the J segment 15 bases; nucleotides outside the gene matches: 6. The CDR3 protein is CASSQDREPFF. The CDR3 DNA is TGCGCCAGCAGCCAGGACAGGGAACCGTTCTTC.

The chain has TRBV3-1 (or the pseudogene TRBV3-2) and TRBJ2-7; D is possibly TRBD2 (5 bases). The CDR3 extends over 14 amino acids. Per the germline V gene, CDR1 is LGHDT and CDR2 is YNNKEL (reference sequence). The V gene lost 4 bases and the J gene lost 9 bases, with 19 bases spanning the gap. CDR3 nucleotide sequence: TGTGCCAGCAGCCCGTATTCCCTCTACGAGGGGCAGTACTTC. Residues: CASSPYSLYEGQYF.

The chain is built from TRBV5-1 and TRBJ2-1; 7 bases line up with TRBD2. The J segment lost 2 bases and the V segment lost 4 bases, leaving 3 bases of the junction unmatched. Per the germline V gene, CDR1 is SGHRS and CDR2 is YFSETQ. The CDR3 spans 14 residues. The CDR3 reads CASSGAGAYNEQFF. The CDR3 region has the DNA TGCGCCAGCAGCGGGGCGGGAGCCTACAATGAGCAGTTCTTC.

The chain has TRBV19 and TRBJ1-1; a possible D gene is TRBD1 (5 bases). V gave up 4 bases and J gave up 1 base, with 10 bases separating them. The CDR3 length is 14 residues. Germline V gene sequence: CDR1 LNHDA, CDR2 SQIVND (reference sequence). CDR3 amino acids: CASSTPTENTEAFF. The CDR3 DNA sequence: TGTGCCAGTAGTACCCCGACAGAGAACACTGAAGCTTTCTTT.

The V and J genes are TRBV6-5 and TRBJ1-1, with a tentative D call TRBD1 (5 bases). V lost 2 bases and J lost 5, with 15 bases in between. The CDR3 sequence is 15 residues long. Germline CDR1 is MNHEY and CDR2 is SVGAGI. In nucleotides, the CDR3 is TGTGCCAGCAGTTACGACAGTCGATTAGGGACTGAAGCTTTCTTT. This codes for CASSYDSRLGTEAFF.

V gene TRBV9 combines with J gene TRBJ2-3; 8 bases map to TRBD1. The CDR3 extends over 15 amino acids. Trimming at V came to 0 bases and at J to 3 bases, leaving 3 bases not matched to a gene. CDR1 is SGDLS, CDR2 YYNGEE, per germline. The CDR3, as DNA: TGTGCCAGCAGCGTAGGCAGGGGGCCGACAGATACGCAGTATTTT. Its protein is CASSVGRGPTDTQYF.

This chain links TRBV30 with TRBJ1-1; TRBD1 aligns across 8 bases. Germline assignment: CDR1 GTSNPN and CDR2 SVGIG (reference sequence). Unmatched junction bases numbered 3, after V lost 3 bases and J lost 3 bases. This CDR3 region has 13 residues. CDR3 nucleotide sequence: TGTGCCTGGAGCACGACAGGGGACACTGAAGCTTTCTTT. This codes for CAWSTTGDTEAFF.

The V call is TRBV6-5, the J call TRBJ2-1, with a weak D call TRBD1 (5 bases). Germline CDR1 and CDR2: MNHEY and SVGAGI. This CDR3 spans 13 amino acids. The V end was cut by 4 bases, the J end by 3 bases, with 7 bases between. CDR3 residues: CASSLDSYNEQFF. CDR3 DNA: TGTGCCAGCAGTTTAGACAGCTACAATGAGCAGTTCTTC.

J is TRBJ1-2 and V is TRBV4-3; TRBD1 is a possible D gene (6 bases). The V end was cut by 1 base, the J end by 6 bases, with 12 bases between. The CDR3 contains 14 residues. Germline CDR1 reads LGHNA; CDR2 reads YSLEER. CDR3 nucleotides: TGCGCCAGCAGCCAAGTTGGGGGGGCAGATGGCTACACCTTC. It is translated as CASSQVGGADGYTF.

This clone was seen more than once but under ten times. The V and J genes are TRBV27 and TRBJ2-2; no firm D call. The CDR3 has 12 residues. V was pared by 6 bases and J by 6 bases, with 8 bases between. Germline V CDR1 and CDR2: MNHEY, SMNVEV (reference sequence). CDR3 DNA sequence: TGTGCCAGCAGCCTACGCTCCGGGGAGCTGTTTTTT. It is translated as CASSLRSGELFF.

The chain couples TRBV19 to TRBJ1-6; D is ambiguous. The CDR3 is made up of 13 amino acids. Trimming took 8 bases from V and 4 from J, leaving 9 bases between them. Per germline, CDR1 LNHDA and CDR2 SQIVND (reference sequence). The CDR3 region is CASGRGYNSPLHF. For the CDR3, the DNA is TGTGCCAGTGGACGGGGTTATAATTCACCCCTCCACTTT.

The CDR3 sequence is CASSHGAEGYTF. Written as DNA, the CDR3 is TGTGCCAGCAGTCACGGGGCGGAGGGCTACACCTTC. The chain employs TRBV28 and TRBJ1-2; TRBD1 is a possible D gene (5 bases). V was clipped by 5 bases and J by 8 bases, with 12 bases between them. The germline CDR1 and CDR2 sequences are MDHEN and SYDVKM. This CDR3 contains 12 residues.

The CDR3: CAWSDPGLNYGYTF. The CDR3 coding sequence is TGTGCCTGGAGTGACCCCGGGCTGAACTATGGCTACACCTTC. The chain links TRBV30 to TRBJ1-2; D remains unclear. CDR1 and CDR2 from the germline V gene are GTSNPN and SVGIG (reference sequence). This CDR3 contains 14 residues. Trimming removed 1 base from V and 2 bases from J, with 11 bases in between.

The CDR3 sequence is CASSQEGRANSPLHF. As DNA, the CDR3 is TGCGCCAGCAGCCAAGAAGGCAGGGCTAATTCACCCCTCCACTTT. The rearrangement links TRBV4-1 to TRBJ1-6; a possible D gene is TRBD1 (5 bases). The CDR3 has 15 residues. CDR1 is MGHRA, CDR2 YSYEKL, per germline. Deletions cut 0 bases from V and 6 bases from J, with 9 bases between.

The count of this clone is one. The chain uses TRBV30 and TRBJ2-3; TRBD2 is a possible D gene (5 bases). The V gene's germline CDR1 is GTSNPN and CDR2 SVGIG (reference sequence). This CDR3 has 14 amino acids. V gave up 0 bases and J gave up 0 bases, with 7 bases separating them. For the CDR3, the DNA is TGTGCCTGGAGTGTAGAGGGTAGCACAGATACGCAGTATTTT. This translates into CAWSVEGSTDTQYF. Filled out from reference TRBV30 and TRBJ2-3, the complete variable domain reads SQTIHQWPATLVQPVGSPLSLECTVEGTSNPNLYWYRQAAGRGLQLLFYSVGIGQISSEVPQNLSASRPQDRQFILSSKKLLLSDSGFYLCAWSVEGSTDTQYFGPGTRLTVL.

The rearrangement joins TRBV9 to TRBJ1-2, with 7 nucleotides matching TRBD1. V shed 2 bases and J 3 bases; nucleotides not matched to a gene: 7. The CDR3 extends over 15 amino acids. From germline, CDR1 is SGDLS and CDR2 YYNGEE. CDR3 sequence: CASSVGDRVDYGYTF. In DNA, the CDR3 is TGTGCCAGCAGCGTTGGAGACAGGGTTGACTATGGCTACACCTTC.

V is TRBV27 and J is TRBJ1-2; D not resolved. V was clipped by 0 bases and J by 3 bases, with 8 bases between them. This CDR3 contains 14 residues. Germline CDR1 MNHEY, CDR2 SMNVEV (reference sequence). The CDR3 DNA is TGTGCCAGCAGTTTATCCGGTCGCCACTATGGCTACACCTTC. Protein: CASSLSGRHYGYTF.

The rearrangement links TRBV9 to TRBJ2-1, with D possibly being TRBD2 (6 bases). Trimming cost V 0 bases and J 3 bases, with 7 bases left between them. Per the germline V gene, CDR1 is SGDLS and CDR2 is YYNGEE. CDR3 length: 14 residues. Here the CDR3 reads CASSVGGIYNEQFF. CDR3 nucleotide sequence: TGTGCCAGCAGCGTAGGCGGGATCTACAATGAGCAGTTCTTC.